The 2 T cell receptor beta chains presented below share a single source sample, sequenced in a study of cytotoxic CD8 clonotypes in ibrutinib-treated CLL. Sequenced by immunoSEQ multiplex PCR; TCRdb stores in-frame clones only, minus some. The sample has under 200,000 clones; more than 65% are singletons. Material: PBMCs, obtained after 12 months of ibrutinib treatment. The receptors stem from a human donor with chronic lymphocytic leukemia.

This clone was seen at least ten times. V is TRBV6-1 and J is TRBJ1-6; D is ambiguous. Germline V gives CDR1 MNHNS, CDR2 SASEGT. V was clipped by 8 bases and J by 6 bases, with 5 bases between them. The CDR3 consists of 11 residues. The CDR3 sequence: CASGPNSPLHF. The DNA of the CDR3 is TGTGCCAGCGGACCTAATTCACCCCTCCACTTT.

The chain is built from TRBV6-5 and TRBJ2-1, with 11 bases aligning to TRBD2. Germline V gene lookup returns CDR1 MNHEY and CDR2 SVGAGI. The CDR3 spans 14 residues. With 6 bases clipped from V and 12 bases from J, the junction kept 10 bases outside the gene matches. CDR3: CASSLSGGGLGQFF. The CDR3 DNA is TGTGCCAGCAGCCTTAGCGGGGGGGGTCTAGGGCAGTTCTTC.